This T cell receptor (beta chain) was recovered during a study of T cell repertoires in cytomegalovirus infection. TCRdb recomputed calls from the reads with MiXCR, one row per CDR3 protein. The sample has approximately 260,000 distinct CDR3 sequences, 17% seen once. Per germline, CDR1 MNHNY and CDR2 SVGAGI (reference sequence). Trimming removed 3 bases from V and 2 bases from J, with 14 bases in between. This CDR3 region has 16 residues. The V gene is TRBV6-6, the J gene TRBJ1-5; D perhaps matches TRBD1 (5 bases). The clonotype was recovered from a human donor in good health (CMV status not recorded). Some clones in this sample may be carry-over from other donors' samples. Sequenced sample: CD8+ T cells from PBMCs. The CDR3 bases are TGTGCCAGCAGTTATCCGGCCGAAGGGGGCAATCAGCCCCAGCATTTT. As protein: CASSYPAEGGNQPQHF.